The 28 T cell receptor beta chains presented below share a single source sample, sequenced in a study of blood T cell repertoires in COVID-19. Measured with immunoSEQ multiplex PCR; TCRdb has only the in-frame clones, and not every one. The table records about 120,000 clones, about 89% of them present only once. What was sequenced was peripheral blood. Every receptor here comes from a woman in her seventies with COVID-19, enrolled during active disease.

The V gene is TRBV11-2, the J gene TRBJ1-6; D is unclear. Germline assignment: CDR1 SGHAT and CDR2 FQNNGV. The CDR3 consists of 14 residues. V was cut by 6 bases and J by 9 bases, with 15 bases left in between. As DNA, the CDR3 is TGTGCCAGCAGTCGAGACACCGATGTTTCACCCCTCCACTTT. Translating gives CASSRDTDVSPLHF.

J is TRBJ2-2 and V is TRBV9; D is undetermined. The CDR3 runs to 14 residues. Germline-derived CDR1 and CDR2 are SGDLS and YYNGEE. V lost 4 bases and J 6 bases, leaving 13 bases between the germline ends. The CDR3, as DNA: TGTGCCAGCAGCTTTGACCAGACTGCCGGGGAGCTGTTTTTT. Its protein product is CASSFDQTAGELFF.

The chain recombines TRBV6-5 with TRBJ1-3, with D tentatively TRBD1 (6 bases). The germline V gene has CDR1 MNHEY and CDR2 SVGAGI. V lost 4 bases to trimming and J lost 0 bases, with 7 bases between them. CDR3 length: 14 amino acids. CDR3 in DNA: TGTGCCAGCAGTTGGGGGCTCTCTGGAAACACCATATATTTT. The encoded protein is CASSWGLSGNTIYF.

V gene TRBV6-1 combines with J gene TRBJ1-1, with 9 bases lining up with TRBD1. Germline V gene data show CDR1 as MNHNS and CDR2 as SASEGT. The CDR3 is 15 amino acids. With V trimmed by 2 bases and J by 1 base, 2 bases remained unmatched. DNA of the CDR3: TGTGCCAGCAGTGAACTGACAGGGGGGAACACTGAAGCTTTCTTT. It is translated as CASSELTGGNTEAFF.

The V gene is TRBV6-1, the J gene TRBJ2-7, with TRBD2 as a possible D gene (6 bases). Germline values: CDR1 MNHNS, CDR2 SASEGT. The CDR3 has 15 amino acids. The V and J ends lost 3 bases and 7 bases respectively, with 19 bases between them. The CDR3 bases are TGTGCCAGCAGTGAGAGCCCGGGGCTAGCGAATGAGCAGTACTTC. Protein sequence: CASSESPGLANEQYF.

The CDR3 DNA follows: TGCAGCGCTACTAGCGGGGGGAGCACAGATACGCAGTATTTT. Residues: CSATSGGSTDTQYF. V gene TRBV29-1 combines with J gene TRBJ2-3, with 12 bases matching TRBD2. The junction had 2 bases not matched to a gene; V was cut back by 7 bases and J by 0 bases. The germline CDR1 and CDR2 sequences are SQVTM and ANQGSEA. The CDR3 length is 14 residues.

For this clone: The junction shows a germline mismatch at one end, possibly a read error. The chain uses TRBV7-7 and TRBJ2-1; D is possibly TRBD1 (5 bases). The CDR3 sequence is 14 residues long. Germline loops: CDR1 SSHAT, CDR2 FNYEAQ (reference sequence). The CDR3 loop is CASSLTGEHNEQFF. The CDR3, as DNA: TGTGCTAGCAGCTTAACAGGAGAGCACAATGAGCAGTTCTTC.

This chain joins TRBV4-1 and TRBJ1-4, with D uncertain. With 3 bases removed from V and 0 bases from J, the gap between germline ends came to 17 bases. The germline V gene encodes CDR1 MGHRA and CDR2 YSYEKL. The CDR3 has 18 amino acids. The CDR3 DNA reads as TGCGCCAGCAGCCAGCCCCCGGCGGGGAGAGCAACTAATGAAAAACTGTTTTTT. Residues: CASSQPPAGRATNEKLFF.

The chain links TRBV7-9 to TRBJ1-4; D is undetermined. The CDR3 runs to 13 residues. V lost 8 bases and J 5 bases, leaving 12 bases between the germline ends. CDR1 and CDR2 from the germline V gene are SEHNR and FQNEAQ (reference sequence). The CDR3 region is CASGSRGNEKLFF. CDR3 DNA: TGTGCCAGCGGTTCGAGAGGAAATGAAAAACTGTTTTTT.

This chain links TRBV6-6 with TRBJ2-3; 9 bases align to TRBD1. Germline CDR1 and CDR2: MNHNY and SVGAGI (reference sequence). With V trimmed by 3 bases and J by 7 bases, 11 bases remained unmatched. The CDR3 is 16 amino acids. The CDR3 spells CASSYSPGQGTHTQYF. The CDR3 nucleotides read TGTGCCAGCAGTTATTCCCCGGGACAGGGTACCCATACGCAGTATTTT.

The CDR3 sequence: CASSEDGRGDYEQYF. CDR3 in DNA: TGTGCCAGCAGTGAAGATGGCAGGGGCGACTACGAGCAGTACTTC. The chain joins TRBV6-1 to TRBJ2-7; possibly TRBD1 for D (6 bases). The CDR3 runs to 15 residues. V was cut by 1 base and J by 3 bases, with 13 bases left in between. Looked up from germline, CDR1 is MNHNS and CDR2 is SASEGT.

The chain uses TRBV5-1 and TRBJ2-7; 9 bases match TRBD1. Trimming removed 4 bases from V and 4 bases from J; junction bases left unmatched: 6. CDR3 length: 14 residues. From germline, CDR1 is SGHRS and CDR2 YFSETQ. The CDR3 is CASSRGQGLYEQYF. The CDR3 bases are TGCGCCAGCAGCAGGGGACAGGGATTATACGAGCAGTACTTC. Variable domain in full (rest from reference TRBV5-1 and TRBJ2-7): KAGVTQTPRYLIKTRGQQVTLSCSPISGHRSVSWYQQTPGQGLQFLFEYFSETQRNKGNFPGRFSGRQFSNSRSEMNVSTLELGDSALYLCASSRGQGLYEQYFGPGTRLTVT.

The chain uses TRBV3-1 (or the pseudogene TRBV3-2) and TRBJ2-1, with D possibly being TRBD1 (7 bases). V gave up 1 base and J gave up 7 bases, with 14 bases separating them. Looked up from germline, CDR1 is LGHDT and CDR2 is YNNKEL (reference sequence). CDR3 size: 15 residues. In DNA, the CDR3 is TGTGCCAGCAGCCAAGTGGACAGGCGGGGTAATGAGCAGTTCTTC. Its protein is CASSQVDRRGNEQFF.

This chain joins TRBV19 and TRBJ1-1; TRBD1 is a possible D gene (5 bases). Germline V gives CDR1 LNHDA, CDR2 SQIVND (reference sequence). V lost 3 bases, J lost 4 bases, and 9 bases lay in between. This CDR3 comprises 13 residues. The CDR3 region is CASSISGATEAFF. For the CDR3, the DNA is TGTGCCAGTAGTATTAGCGGGGCCACTGAAGCTTTCTTT.

The rearrangement joins TRBV28 to TRBJ1-5; D unresolved. The CDR3 has 15 amino acids. Germline loops: CDR1 MDHEN, CDR2 SYDVKM. With 4 bases removed from V and 4 bases from J, the gap between germline ends came to 14 bases. The CDR3 reads CASSSRRVRNQPQHF. The CDR3 DNA reads TGTGCCAGCAGTTCTCGACGGGTAAGGAATCAGCCCCAGCATTTT.

The chain uses TRBV5-1 and TRBJ1-2, with 7 positions matching TRBD1. The CDR3 length is 14 residues. The V gene end was trimmed by 0 bases and the J gene end by 3 bases; junction bases not matched to a gene: 2. CDR1 and CDR2 (germline): SGHRS, YFSETQ. The CDR3 loop is CASSLGGTDYGYTF. CDR3 in DNA: TGCGCCAGCAGCTTGGGCGGGACAGACTATGGCTACACCTTC.

The chain is built from TRBV3-1 (or the pseudogene TRBV3-2) and TRBJ2-5, with D tentatively TRBD2 (6 bases). This CDR3 has 13 residues. V was pared by 4 bases and J by 5 bases, with 11 bases between. Germline V CDR1 and CDR2: LGHDT, YNNKEL (reference sequence). The CDR3: CASSPGLAETQYF. In DNA, the CDR3 is TGTGCCAGCAGCCCGGGGCTAGCGGAGACCCAGTACTTC.

The table lists this clone with a few counts. The CDR3 DNA reads as TGTGCCAGGCCGGCAGGGTGGAACAATCAGCCCCAGCATTTT. Its translation: CARPAGWNNQPQHF. The chain uses TRBV3-1 (or the pseudogene TRBV3-2) and TRBJ1-5; D possibly corresponds to TRBD1 (5 bases). The CDR3 sequence is 14 residues long. Trimming took off 9 bases at V and 3 bases at J, with 15 bases between the two ends. Per the germline V gene, CDR1 is LGHDT and CDR2 is YNNKEL (reference sequence).

This chain connects TRBV6-2 or TRBV6-3 to TRBJ1-5; 8 positions agree with TRBD1. The CDR3 covers 15 residues. V gave up 0 bases and J gave up 2 bases; unmatched junction bases: 0. Germline values: CDR1 MNHEY, CDR2 SVGEGT. CDR3 protein: CASSYSTGGNQPQHF. The CDR3 DNA is TGTGCCAGCAGTTACTCGACAGGGGGCAATCAGCCCCAGCATTTT.

The chain links TRBV4-2 to TRBJ2-5; 13 bases map to TRBD2. Trimming cost V 1 base and J 1 base; bases outside gene matches: 9. CDR1 is LGHNA and CDR2 is YNFKEQ in the germline V gene. This CDR3 region has 19 residues. The CDR3 nucleotides read TGTGCCAGCAGCCAAGTCGCACTAGCGGGGGGGCCCTTCCAAGAGACCCAGTACTTC. This translates into CASSQVALAGGPFQETQYF.

The V gene is TRBV7-9, the J gene TRBJ2-5; TRBD2 is a possible D gene (5 bases). The germline V gene encodes CDR1 SEHNR and CDR2 FQNEAQ (reference sequence). This CDR3 comprises 14 residues. Trimming removed 5 bases at V and 5 bases at J, with 15 bases between. For the CDR3, the DNA is TGTGCCAGCAGCACGGGATCCCCCTGGGAGACCCAGTACTTC. Translation gives CASSTGSPWETQYF.

The rearrangement uses TRBV18 and TRBJ1-2; D gene unclear. The V gene lost 0 bases and the J gene lost 8 bases, with 19 bases spanning the gap. The CDR3 contains 16 residues. The germline V gene has CDR1 KGHSH and CDR2 LQKENI. CDR3 amino acids: CASSPPSMVGDKGYTF. Here the CDR3 DNA reads TGTGCCAGCTCACCACCGAGTATGGTGGGAGATAAGGGCTACACCTTC.

J is TRBJ1-1 and V is TRBV19, with 7 bases matching TRBD1. The CDR3 is made up of 16 amino acids. Per the germline V gene, CDR1 is LNHDA and CDR2 is SQIVND (reference sequence). V gave up 6 bases and J gave up 1 base; unmatched junction bases: 11. The CDR3 nucleotides read TGTGCCAGTAGGACAGGGCTTCGCCCTGGGAACACTGAAGCTTTCTTT. It yields the protein CASRTGLRPGNTEAFF.

The V gene is TRBV19, the J gene TRBJ2-3; D gene uncertain. Germline lookup yields CDR1 LNHDA and CDR2 SQIVND (reference sequence). V lost 7 bases, J lost 2 bases, and 16 bases lay in between. The CDR3 sequence is 15 residues long. The CDR3 here is CASKPVRPDTDTQYF. In nucleotides, the CDR3 is TGTGCCAGTAAGCCGGTGAGGCCGGACACAGATACGCAGTATTTT.

The V and J genes are TRBV29-1 and TRBJ2-7; 9 nucleotides match TRBD2. Germline V CDR1 and CDR2: SQVTM, ANQGSEA. Trimming at V came to 4 bases and at J to 7 bases, leaving 8 bases not matched to a gene. This CDR3 is 13 amino acids long. The CDR3: CSVVLAGTQEQYF. The CDR3 coding sequence is TGCAGCGTTGTGCTAGCGGGGACTCAGGAGCAGTACTTC.

The chain combines TRBV5-1 with TRBJ1-6; tentatively, D is TRBD1 (6 bases). This CDR3 is 16 amino acids long. Trimming removed 1 base at V and 7 bases at J, with 15 bases between. Germline assignment: CDR1 SGHRS and CDR2 YFSETQ. CDR3 loop: CASSLTGMGWNSPLHF. The CDR3 DNA sequence: TGCGCCAGCAGCTTGACAGGGATGGGGTGGAATTCACCCCTCCACTTT.

This chain joins TRBV7-9 and TRBJ1-2; 7 bases line up with TRBD1. Trimming cost V 4 bases and J 4 bases; bases outside gene matches: 9. The CDR3 is made up of 15 amino acids. From germline, CDR1 is SEHNR and CDR2 FQNEAQ (reference sequence). The CDR3 reads CASSYLDRDGYGYTF. CDR3 bases: TGTGCCAGCAGCTACCTAGACAGGGACGGCTATGGCTACACCTTC.

The chain couples TRBV29-1 to TRBJ1-2, with TRBD1 matching over 8 bases. Germline V gene sequence: CDR1 SQVTM, CDR2 ANQGSEA. Trimming at V came to 3 bases and at J to 1 base, leaving 4 bases not matched to a gene. This CDR3 is built from 14 residues. DNA for the CDR3: TGCAGCGTTGAGAAGACAGGGGTTAACTATGGCTACACCTTC. Protein product: CSVEKTGVNYGYTF. The full variable domain, its missing parts supplied by reference TRBV29-1 and TRBJ1-2, is SAVISQKPSRDICQRGTSLTIQCQVDSQVTMMFWYRQQPGQSLTLIATANQGSEATYESGFVIDKFPISRPNLTFSTLTVSNMSPEDSSIYLCSVEKTGVNYGYTFGSGTRLTVV.